A single T cell receptor beta chain is shown here with its context. This record belongs to a study of blood T cell repertoires in COVID-19. On the study more broadly: Sources were T cells, B-cell-depleted T cells, or PBMCs; the material itself was cDNA or gDNA.

V gave up 7 bases and J gave up 7 bases; unmatched junction bases: 7. Germline V gene data show CDR1 as MNHEY and CDR2 as SMNVEV (reference sequence). This CDR3 is built from 14 residues. Here immunoSEQ multiplex PCR was the method, and the copy in TCRdb shows in-frame clones only, minus some. The repertoire has around 100,000 clones, 87% of them found once; the top ten carry approximately 3.1%. The clonotype was recovered from a man aged 45 to 65 in a cohort sampled during active COVID-19. Sequenced sample: peripheral blood. The V and J genes are TRBV27 and TRBJ1-6; 7 bases match TRBD1. The DNA for the CDR3 is TGTGCCAGCAATACGGGACAGCGAAATTCACCCCTCCACTTT. As protein: CASNTGQRNSPLHF.